These T cell receptor beta chains were read from a single sample in a study of technical replicates of blood from several donors. Produced via immunoSEQ multiplex PCR; TCRdb's table is partial and in-frame only. This repertoire shows under 95,000 clones, roughly 94% found once; its top ten account for less than 0.25%. Sequencing was performed on T cells isolated from PBMCs. The source of these receptors is a human donor in good health. Both conserved end residues are part of each CDR3. A D gene is named only where the DNA matches it firmly. Clone size is not always given. Where it is, it says once, few, many or a class for expanded clones.

V gene: TRBV11-3
J gene: TRBJ2-5
D gene: TRBD1
CDR3 length: 15
clone size: NA
CDR3 protein: CASSRFRDSQETQYF
CDR3 DNA: TGTGCCAGCAGTCGGTTCCGGGACAGCCAAGAGACCCAGTACTTC

V gene: TRBV11-2
J gene: TRBJ2-7
D gene: TRBD1
CDR3 length: 15
clone size: NA
CDR3 protein: CASSLGQGLGYEQYF
CDR3 DNA: TGTGCCAGCAGCTTGGGACAGGGGCTCGGCTACGAGCAGTACTTC

V gene: TRBV28
J gene: TRBJ2-1
D gene: NA
CDR3 length: 8
clone size: NA
CDR3 protein: CATSPAVF
CDR3 DNA: TGTGCCACCAGCCCGGCGGTCTTC

V gene: TRBV7-6
J gene: TRBJ1-5
D gene: NA
CDR3 length: 15
clone size: NA
CDR3 protein: CASSLSAGVSQPQHF
CDR3 DNA: TGTGCCAGCAGCTTATCGGCAGGGGTAAGTCAGCCCCAGCATTTT

V gene: TRBV19
J gene: TRBJ2-1
D gene: TRBD1
CDR3 length: 13
clone size: NA
CDR3 protein: CASSLQTGAEQFF
CDR3 DNA: TGTGCCAGTAGCTTACAGACAGGGGCTGAGCAGTTCTTC

V gene: TRBV15
J gene: TRBJ1-2
D gene: NA
CDR3 length: 15
clone size: NA
CDR3 protein: CATSPSGRDGYGYTF
CDR3 DNA: TGTGCCACCAGCCCTTCGGGGAGGGATGGCTATGGCTACACCTTC

V gene: TRBV7-9
J gene: TRBJ1-4
D gene: TRBD1
CDR3 length: 14
clone size: NA
CDR3 protein: CASSFGQGNEKLFF
CDR3 DNA: TGTGCCAGCAGCTTTGGACAGGGAAATGAAAAACTGTTTTTT

V gene: TRBV6-1
J gene: TRBJ2-1
D gene: NA
CDR3 length: 14
clone size: NA
CDR3 protein: CAISTDLVYNEQFF
CDR3 DNA: TGTGCCATTTCTACCGACTTAGTCTACAATGAGCAGTTCTTC

V gene: TRBV28
J gene: TRBJ1-2
D gene: NA
CDR3 length: 14
clone size: NA
CDR3 protein: CASSFVSGLYGYTF
CDR3 DNA: TGTGCCAGCAGTTTCGTGTCAGGGTTATATGGCTACACCTTC

V gene: TRBV9
J gene: TRBJ2-4
D gene: TRBD1
CDR3 length: 14
clone size: NA
CDR3 protein: CASSSRTGSNIQYF
CDR3 DNA: TGTGCCAGCAGCTCGCGGACAGGGTCAAACATTCAGTACTTC

V gene: TRBV29-1
J gene: TRBJ1-1
D gene: NA
CDR3 length: 14
clone size: NA
CDR3 protein: CSVPTGPLGAEAFF
CDR3 DNA: TGCAGCGTCCCGACAGGACCCCTAGGCGCTGAAGCTTTCTTT

V gene: TRBV7-9
J gene: TRBJ1-1
D gene: NA
CDR3 length: 16
clone size: NA
CDR3 protein: CASTLLLAVGATEAFF
CDR3 DNA: TGTGCCAGCACCTTACTCCTAGCCGTTGGAGCCACTGAAGCTTTCTTT

V gene: TRBV2
J gene: TRBJ2-3
D gene: TRBD2
CDR3 length: 15
clone size: NA
CDR3 protein: CASSIGTSGTDTQYF
CDR3 DNA: TGTGCCAGCAGCATAGGGACTAGCGGCACAGATACGCAGTATTTT

V gene: TRBV13
J gene: TRBJ1-1
D gene: NA
CDR3 length: 15
clone size: NA
CDR3 protein: CASSWFQGMNTEAFF
CDR3 DNA: TGTGCCAGCAGCTGGTTCCAGGGCATGAACACTGAAGCTTTCTTT

V gene: TRBV4-1
J gene: TRBJ1-3
D gene: NA
CDR3 length: 15
clone size: NA
CDR3 protein: CASSQEQVGRNTIYF
CDR3 DNA: TGCGCCAGCAGCCAAGAACAGGTGGGCCGAAACACCATATATTTT

V gene: TRBV6-1
J gene: TRBJ1-1
D gene: NA
CDR3 length: 15
clone size: NA
CDR3 protein: CASRNETGWNTEAFF
CDR3 DNA: TGTGCCAGCAGAAATGAAACAGGTTGGAACACTGAAGCTTTCTTT

V gene: TRBV27
J gene: TRBJ2-5
D gene: TRBD2
CDR3 length: 14
clone size: NA
CDR3 protein: CASSALAGDETQYF
CDR3 DNA: TGTGCCAGCAGCGCGCTAGCGGGCGATGAGACCCAGTACTTC

V gene: TRBV16
J gene: TRBJ1-1
D gene: NA
CDR3 length: 20
clone size: NA
CDR3 protein: CASSQPNRREGNTLMTAAFF
CDR3 DNA: TGTGCCAGCAGCCAGCCAAACCGCCGGGAAGGCAACACACTCATGACCGCAGCTTTCTTT

V gene: TRBV18
J gene: TRBJ1-2
D gene: TRBD1
CDR3 length: 17
clone size: NA
CDR3 protein: CASSPRPQQGAIYGYTF
CDR3 DNA: TGTGCCAGCTCACCCCGACCCCAACAGGGGGCCATCTATGGCTACACCTTC

V gene: TRBV4-1
J gene: TRBJ2-3
D gene: TRBD2
CDR3 length: 15
clone size: NA
CDR3 protein: CASSRAGTSPDTQYF
CDR3 DNA: TGCGCCAGCAGCCGAGCGGGGACTAGCCCAGATACGCAGTATTTT

V gene: TRBV2
J gene: TRBJ2-5
D gene: NA
CDR3 length: 14
clone size: NA
CDR3 protein: CASRAGTPQETQYF
CDR3 DNA: TGTGCCAGCAGAGCCGGGACACCCCAAGAGACCCAGTACTTC

V gene: TRBV7-9
J gene: TRBJ2-3
D gene: TRBD2
CDR3 length: 18
clone size: NA
CDR3 protein: CASSSTVRVAGSTDTQYF
CDR3 DNA: TGTGCCAGCAGCTCTACAGTTCGAGTAGCGGGTTCCACAGATACGCAGTATTTT

V gene: TRBV27
J gene: TRBJ2-7
D gene: NA
CDR3 length: 15
clone size: NA
CDR3 protein: CASSQYVQGTYEQYF
CDR3 DNA: TGTGCCAGCAGCCAATATGTACAGGGTACATACGAGCAGTACTTC

V gene: TRBV5-1
J gene: TRBJ2-1
D gene: NA
CDR3 length: 12
clone size: NA
CDR3 protein: CASSLAENEQFF
CDR3 DNA: TGCGCCAGCAGCTTGGCCGAGAATGAGCAGTTCTTC

V gene: TRBV11-2
J gene: TRBJ1-5
D gene: NA
CDR3 length: 15
clone size: NA
CDR3 protein: CASSSGTARGQPQHF
CDR3 DNA: TGTGCCAGCAGCTCGGGGACGGCCAGGGGTCAGCCCCAGCATTTT

V gene: TRBV25-1
J gene: TRBJ1-3
D gene: NA
CDR3 length: 15
clone size: once
CDR3 protein: CASSDTGLSGNTIYF
CDR3 DNA: TGTGCCAGCAGCGACACAGGGCTCTCTGGAAACACCATATATTTT

V gene: TRBV4-1
J gene: TRBJ2-3
D gene: TRBD2
CDR3 length: 15
clone size: NA
CDR3 protein: CASSQGSGRTDTQYF
CDR3 DNA: TGCGCCAGCAGCCAAGGGAGCGGGAGGACAGATACGCAGTATTTT

V gene: TRBV7-2
J gene: TRBJ2-3
D gene: TRBD2
CDR3 length: 15
clone size: NA
CDR3 protein: CASSFWGGSTDTQYF
CDR3 DNA: TGTGCCAGCAGCTTTTGGGGGGGGAGCACAGATACGCAGTATTTT

V gene: TRBV18
J gene: TRBJ2-7
D gene: TRBD2
CDR3 length: 16
clone size: NA
CDR3 protein: CASSPSGGLSSYEQYF
CDR3 DNA: TGTGCCAGCTCACCAAGCGGGGGGCTGAGCTCCTACGAGCAGTACTTC

V gene: TRBV6-5
J gene: TRBJ1-4
D gene: TRBD1
CDR3 length: 14
clone size: NA
CDR3 protein: CASRRGQGAEKLFF
CDR3 DNA: TGTGCCAGCAGGCGGGGACAGGGGGCTGAAAAACTGTTTTTT

V gene: TRBV5-1
J gene: TRBJ2-5
D gene: NA
CDR3 length: 14
clone size: NA
CDR3 protein: CASTQNLGQETQYF
CDR3 DNA: TGCGCCAGCACCCAAAACCTAGGTCAAGAGACCCAGTACTTC

V gene: TRBV13
J gene: TRBJ2-1
D gene: TRBD1
CDR3 length: 14
clone size: NA
CDR3 protein: CASSRDRGGNEQFF
CDR3 DNA: TGTGCCAGCAGTCGTGACAGGGGGGGCAATGAGCAGTTCTTC

V gene: TRBV6-1
J gene: TRBJ2-7
D gene: TRBD1
CDR3 length: 15
clone size: NA
CDR3 protein: CASSPDRGLAYEQYF
CDR3 DNA: TGTGCCAGCAGTCCGGACAGGGGCCTTGCCTACGAGCAGTACTTC

V gene: TRBV10-1
J gene: TRBJ2-5
D gene: NA
CDR3 length: 14
clone size: NA
CDR3 protein: CASSEGTPQETQYF
CDR3 DNA: TGCGCCAGCAGTGAGGGGACACCTCAAGAGACCCAGTACTTC

V gene: TRBV4-1
J gene: TRBJ2-3
D gene: TRBD1
CDR3 length: 17
clone size: NA
CDR3 protein: CASSPGDRGPRGDTQYF
CDR3 DNA: TGCGCCAGCAGCCCTGGAGACAGGGGGCCGAGGGGAGATACGCAGTATTTT

V gene: TRBV7-3
J gene: TRBJ2-7
D gene: NA
CDR3 length: 14
clone size: NA
CDR3 protein: CASRSKAGWYEQYF
CDR3 DNA: TGTGCCAGCAGATCAAAGGCAGGGTGGTACGAGCAGTACTTC

V gene: TRBV11-2
J gene: TRBJ2-5
D gene: NA
CDR3 length: 13
clone size: NA
CDR3 protein: CASSLDRDWAGYF
CDR3 DNA: TGTGCCAGCAGCTTAGACAGGGACTGGGCCGGGTACTTC

V gene: TRBV18
J gene: TRBJ2-7
D gene: NA
CDR3 length: 20
clone size: NA
CDR3 protein: CASSLARGLPYLGLPYEQYF
CDR3 DNA: TGTGCCAGCTCACTAGCCAGAGGCCTTCCTTATCTTGGATTACCCTACGAGCAGTACTTC

V gene: TRBV10-2
J gene: TRBJ2-2
D gene: TRBD2
CDR3 length: 15
clone size: NA
CDR3 protein: CASSETSGTGGELFF
CDR3 DNA: TGCGCCAGCAGTGAGACTAGCGGTACGGGCGGGGAGCTGTTTTTT

V gene: TRBV7-8
J gene: TRBJ2-1
D gene: NA
CDR3 length: 14
clone size: NA
CDR3 protein: CASSSRDLNNEQFF
CDR3 DNA: TGTGCCAGCAGCTCCCGGGACTTGAACAATGAGCAGTTCTTC

V gene: TRBV9
J gene: TRBJ2-3
D gene: NA
CDR3 length: 12
clone size: once
CDR3 protein: CASSVDEHTQYF
CDR3 DNA: TGTGCCAGCAGCGTAGACGAGCATACGCAGTATTTT

V gene: TRBV28
J gene: TRBJ1-1
D gene: TRBD1
CDR3 length: 15
clone size: once
CDR3 protein: CASSPTGTGFTEAFF
CDR3 DNA: TGTGCCAGCAGCCCAACCGGGACAGGGTTCACTGAAGCTTTCTTT

V gene: TRBV5-4
J gene: TRBJ2-6
D gene: TRBD1
CDR3 length: 17
clone size: NA
CDR3 protein: CASYSGTGGSGANVLTF
CDR3 DNA: TGTGCCAGCTACTCCGGGACAGGGGGCTCTGGGGCCAACGTCCTGACTTTC

V gene: TRBV4-1
J gene: TRBJ2-1
D gene: NA
CDR3 length: 16
clone size: NA
CDR3 protein: CASSQDSNVGGNEQFF
CDR3 DNA: TGCGCCAGCAGCCAAGATTCGAATGTCGGGGGCAATGAGCAGTTCTTC

V gene: TRBV5-1
J gene: TRBJ2-7
D gene: TRBD2
CDR3 length: 15
clone size: NA
CDR3 protein: CASSLTSGFSYEQYF
CDR3 DNA: TGCGCCAGCAGCTTAACTAGCGGCTTCTCCTACGAGCAGTACTTC

V gene: TRBV7-3
J gene: TRBJ1-2
D gene: NA
CDR3 length: 13
clone size: NA
CDR3 protein: CASSPGGDYGYTF
CDR3 DNA: TGTGCCAGCAGCCCGGGGGGTGACTATGGCTACACCTTC

V gene: TRBV7-2
J gene: TRBJ2-1
D gene: TRBD2
CDR3 length: 15
clone size: NA
CDR3 protein: CASSLIAGLYNEQFF
CDR3 DNA: TGTGCCAGCAGCTTAATAGCGGGACTCTACAATGAGCAGTTCTTC

V gene: TRBV14
J gene: TRBJ2-5
D gene: TRBD2
CDR3 length: 15
clone size: NA
CDR3 protein: CASSPRNSGIETQYF
CDR3 DNA: TGTGCCAGCAGCCCGAGGAATAGCGGGATTGAGACCCAGTACTTC